This passage covers 17 T cell receptor beta chains from one sample sequenced in a study of T cell repertoires in aging, cancer and after chemotherapy. TCR beta rearrangements were amplified from peripheral blood genomic DNA. A mixed TRB-A/B primer pool amplified rearranged TRB by multiplex touch-down PCR. TCRdb independently ran MiXCR on the multiplex PCR reads; one entry per CDR3 protein. The data hold about 6,600 distinct CDR3 sequences, with about 29% observed a single time. Sequencing was done on a sample of blood. These receptors were collected from a human donor with a blood cancer. The donor label of this sample is uncertain.

The chain's CDR3 is CATSESGIGEQFF. The CDR3, as DNA: TGTGCCACCAGTGAGTCCGGGATCGGTGAGCAGTTCTTC. This rearrangement joins TRBV24-1 to TRBJ2-1; D perhaps matches TRBD2 (5 bases). The CDR3 is 13 amino acids. V lost 4 bases and J lost 9, with 12 bases in between. Looked up from germline, CDR1 is KGHDR and CDR2 is SFDVKD.

The table lists this clonotype with a few counts. The V call is TRBV6-6, the J call TRBJ1-2, with TRBD1 matching 8 bases. This CDR3 region has 17 residues. The J segment lost 1 base and the V segment lost 6 bases, leaving 13 bases of the junction unmatched. Germline V gives CDR1 MNHNY, CDR2 SVGAGI (reference sequence). Here the CDR3 DNA reads TGTGCCAGCAGCTTGACTGGACAGGGAGGGTTTAACTATGGCTACACCTTC. It yields the protein CASSLTGQGGFNYGYTF.

This clonotype was seen only a few times. V gene TRBV5-4 combines with J gene TRBJ2-5; the D is unclear. CDR1 is SGHNT, CDR2 YYREEE, per germline (reference sequence). Trimming took off 4 bases at V and 5 bases at J, with 15 bases between the two ends. CDR3 length equals 14 residues. CDR3 in DNA: TGTGCCAGCAGCCAACCCATGGGGATGGAGACCCAGTACTTC. Translating gives CASSQPMGMETQYF. Combining the CDR3 with reference TRBV5-4 and TRBJ2-5 gives the whole variable domain ETGVTQSPTHLIKTRGQQVTLRCSSQSGHNTVSWYQQALGQGPQFIFQYYREEENGRGNFPPRFSGLQFPNYSSELNVNALELDDSALYLCASSQPMGMETQYFGPGTRLLVL.

This clonotype was seen a handful of times. The chain combines TRBV7-9 with TRBJ2-3, with 16 bases fitting TRBD2. CDR1 and CDR2 from the germline V gene are SEHNR and FQNEAQ (reference sequence). With 5 bases clipped from V and 5 bases from J, the junction kept 7 bases outside the gene matches. The CDR3 contains 17 residues. In DNA, the CDR3 is TGTGCCAGCAGCCCGGGGACTAGCGGGGGGGCTGGAGATACGCAGTATTTT. Translated: CASSPGTSGGAGDTQYF.

The chain combines TRBV10-3 with TRBJ1-2, with 9 bases aligning to TRBD1. Trimming at V came to 5 bases and at J to 5 bases, leaving 6 bases not matched to a gene. The germline CDR1 and CDR2 sequences are ENHRY and SYGVKD. The CDR3 runs to 14 residues. The CDR3 DNA reads TGTGCCATCAGTCCGGGACAGGGCCCTTATGGCTACACCTTC. Translated, it gives CAISPGQGPYGYTF.

The chain links TRBV5-1 to TRBJ2-7, with D maybe TRBD1 (6 bases). V lost 5 bases and J lost 3, with 12 bases in between. Germline CDR1 SGHRS, CDR2 YFSETQ. The CDR3 spans 13 residues. The CDR3 reads CASRQGLIYEQYF. For the CDR3, the DNA is TGCGCCAGCAGACAGGGCCTAATCTACGAGCAGTACTTC.

This clonotype is judged medium-sized. V gene TRBV19 combines with J gene TRBJ2-7; D may be TRBD2 (6 bases). CDR3 length equals 15 residues. Germline V lookup: CDR1 LNHDA, CDR2 SQIVND (reference sequence). V dropped 5 bases and J dropped 2 bases, with 16 bases sitting between them. CDR3: CASSPPTGVTYEQYF. The CDR3 nucleotides are TGTGCCAGTAGTCCCCCCACGGGGGTGACCTACGAGCAGTACTTC.

This clonotype has a handful of counts. The genes are TRBV27 and TRBJ2-1; D not certain. CDR1 MNHEY and CDR2 SMNVEV come from the germline V gene (reference sequence). With 2 bases removed from V and 3 bases from J, the gap between germline ends came to 8 bases. The CDR3 is 14 amino acids. CDR3 DNA sequence: TGTGCCAGCAGTTTAAGTCTGGGCTACAATGAGCAGTTCTTC. It translates to CASSLSLGYNEQFF.

This clonotype was counted a few times. The chain is built from TRBV6-1 and TRBJ2-5, with 9 bases lining up with TRBD1. Germline V gene sequence: CDR1 MNHNS, CDR2 SASEGT. V was pared by 0 bases and J by 3 bases, with 11 bases of the junction left unmatched. This CDR3 has 18 amino acids. The CDR3 sequence is CASSEASPGQGFKETQYF. For the CDR3, the DNA is TGTGCCAGCAGTGAAGCCTCACCGGGACAGGGATTCAAAGAGACCCAGTACTTC.

The chain couples TRBV7-6 to TRBJ2-1; 11 bases align to TRBD2. Germline CDR1 reads SGHVS; CDR2 reads FNYEAQ. The CDR3 consists of 17 residues. J was trimmed by 8 bases and V by 1 base; bases with no gene match: 10. CDR3 nucleotide sequence: TGTGCCAGCAGCTTAGGGTATAGCGGGGGGGCGGAGGATGAGCAGTTCTTC. It codes for CASSLGYSGGAEDEQFF.

By share of the sample, this clonotype is medium-sized. This chain links TRBV19 with TRBJ1-2, with D possibly matching TRBD1 (6 bases). The V and J ends lost 9 bases and 7 bases respectively, with 12 bases between them. CDR1 and CDR2 from the germline V gene are LNHDA and SQIVND (reference sequence). This CDR3 is built from 11 residues. CDR3 bases: TGTGCCAGCACGACAGGAGTTGGCTACACCTTC. This codes for CASTTGVGYTF.

The J gene is TRBJ1-4, the V gene TRBV18; no definite D call. Germline V gives CDR1 KGHSH, CDR2 LQKENI. This CDR3 contains 14 residues. Trimming took off 3 bases at V and 5 bases at J, with 10 bases between the two ends. CDR3 loop: CASSPRRMNEKLFF. CDR3 DNA sequence: TGTGCCAGCTCACCCAGGCGGATGAATGAAAAACTGTTTTTT.

The rearrangement joins TRBV7-2 to TRBJ2-3, with D possibly matching TRBD2 (5 bases). From germline, CDR1 is SGHTA and CDR2 FQGNSA. The length of the CDR3 is 14 residues. V dropped 7 bases and J dropped 4 bases, with 15 bases sitting between them. CDR3 sequence reads: CASTLDYWADTQYF. CDR3 DNA: TGTGCCAGCACCCTAGACTACTGGGCAGATACGCAGTATTTT.

The rearrangement uses TRBV15 and TRBJ1-6; D is possibly TRBD1 (6 bases). The CDR3 spans 12 residues. Germline V gene sequence: CDR1 LNHNV, CDR2 YYDKDF (reference sequence). V lost 8 bases and J 7 bases, leaving 9 bases between the germline ends. The CDR3 loop is CATEGGNSPLHF. CDR3 sequence (DNA): TGTGCCACCGAGGGGGGGAATTCACCCCTCCACTTT.

This clonotype was detected only a few times. This CDR3 is CASSDGSGGHNEQFF. In DNA form, the CDR3 reads TGTGCCAGCAGTGACGGTTCGGGGGGGCACAATGAGCAGTTCTTC. This chain links TRBV6-4 with TRBJ2-1, with 8 nucleotides matching TRBD2. The length of the CDR3 is 15 residues. CDR1 and CDR2 from the germline V gene are MRHNA and SNTAGT. After removal of 2 bases from V and 5 bases from J, the junction contained 5 bases not matched to a gene.

The V call is TRBV5-1, the J call TRBJ1-2, with 9 bases that match TRBD1. The CDR3 extends over 13 amino acids. CDR1 is SGHRS, CDR2 YFSETQ, per germline. J gave up 8 bases and V 4 bases, and 6 bases lay outside the gene matches. The CDR3 DNA is TGCGCCAGCAGCCCGGGACAGGGAGAGGGCTACACCTTC. Protein: CASSPGQGEGYTF. The full variable domain, its missing parts supplied by reference TRBV5-1 and TRBJ1-2, is KAGVTQTPRYLIKTRGQQVTLSCSPISGHRSVSWYQQTPGQGLQFLFEYFSETQRNKGNFPGRFSGRQFSNSRSEMNVSTLELGDSALYLCASSPGQGEGYTFGSGTRLTVV.

V usage is TRBV6-2 or TRBV6-3 and J usage is TRBJ2-6; 12 positions match TRBD2. CDR3 length equals 15 residues. The germline V gene encodes CDR1 MNHEY and CDR2 SVGEGT. V shed 0 bases, J shed 11 bases, and the junction held 2 bases outside the gene matches. DNA for the CDR3: TGTGCCAGCAGTTACTCGGCTAGCGGGGGGGACGTCCTGACTTTC. It yields the protein CASSYSASGGDVLTF.